The TCR beta chain under discussion was sequenced for a study of cytomegalovirus exposure and HLA in healthy donors. General observations from the study: The study listed under 200 cytomegalovirus-associated TCR beta chains.

In the case of this clone: The antigen is undetermined.

A multiplex PCR was run with 60 Vbeta primers and 13 Jbeta primers. The method was immunoSEQ multiplex PCR; TCRdb's version includes in-frame clones alone and lacks a portion of them. The table records tens of thousands of clones, more than 70% of them present only once. V was trimmed by 9 bases and J by 7 bases, leaving 26 bases between them. Looked up from germline, CDR1 is SGHRS and CDR2 is YFSETQ. This CDR3 region has 16 residues. The sample was PBMCs. V and J are TRBV5-1 and TRBJ2-4; a weak D match, TRBD2 (6 bases). The receptor's source is a man in his forties in good health and CMV-seronegative. CDR3 protein: CATKATPSGGGNIQYF. The CDR3 bases are TGCGCCACCAAGGCAACCCCTTCTGGAGGAGGGAACATTCAGTACTTC.